Shown below are 14 T cell receptor beta chains from a single sample sequenced in a study of shared clonotypes between healthy human individuals (dated by TCRdb to 2020 to 2022). Library method: the immunoSEQ multiplex PCR assay. Not all clones reach the TCRdb copy of this immuneACCESS table, which keeps in-frame sequences only. Checked studies attribute under half of the gap to unresolved V genes and leave the rest unexplained. The sample table contains 950,000 to 1,300,000 clones; only one count was recorded for about 75% of them. The top ten constitute about 1.5% of the sample. Sequencing input: memory CD4+ T cells sorted from blood. Interpreted using the paper, the cell subset or site label stands for: CD45RA-negative fraction. Every receptor here comes from a man aged 18 to 29 in good health.

This rearrangement joins TRBV28 to TRBJ1-2; D might be TRBD1 (5 bases). The CDR3 is 13 residues long. Germline values: CDR1 MDHEN, CDR2 SYDVKM. V shed 5 bases and J shed 6 bases, with 13 bases lying between them. CDR3 DNA: TGTGCCAGCAGTAGAGGGGCGCAGAATGGCTACACCTTC. It yields the protein CASSRGAQNGYTF.

The table lists this clone with many counts. Other nucleotide sequences from this sample produce the same CDR3. V and J are TRBV5-1 and TRBJ2-7; tentative D call: TRBD1 (5 bases). The germline V gene encodes CDR1 SGHRS and CDR2 YFSETQ. CDR3 size: 12 residues. V gave up 0 bases and J gave up 6 bases, with 7 bases separating them. For the CDR3, the DNA is TGCGCCAGCAGCTTGGGTCAGGGCGAGCAGTACTTC. It specifies CASSLGQGEQYF.

This chain links TRBV10-1 with TRBJ1-3, with D unresolved. The CDR3 consists of 16 residues. Trimming removed 4 bases from V and 0 bases from J, with 13 bases in between. Looked up from germline, CDR1 is WNHNN and CDR2 is SYGVQD (reference sequence). The CDR3 nucleotides read TGCGCCAGCAGTGTCGCACGGCAGAGCTCTGGAAACACCATATATTTT. Residues: CASSVARQSSGNTIYF.

The chain is built from TRBV10-3 and TRBJ2-3; 9 bases line up with TRBD2. From germline, CDR1 is ENHRY and CDR2 SYGVKD. The CDR3 runs to 14 residues. The junction had 2 bases not matched to a gene; V was cut back by 6 bases and J by 1 base. CDR3 DNA: TGTGCCATCAGAACTAGCGGGCGCACAGATACGCAGTATTTT. Amino acid sequence: CAIRTSGRTDTQYF.

The chain links TRBV5-1 to TRBJ2-1, with 10 nucleotides matching TRBD2. V shed 1 base and J 5 bases; nucleotides not matched to a gene: 3. In germline, CDR1 is SGHRS, CDR2 YFSETQ. This CDR3 spans 15 amino acids. The CDR3 protein is CASSLRLAGHNEQFF. For the CDR3, the DNA is TGCGCCAGCAGCTTGAGACTAGCGGGTCACAATGAGCAGTTCTTC.

V usage is TRBV18 and J usage is TRBJ1-2; D possibly corresponds to TRBD1 (6 bases). CDR3 length: 17 residues. Trimming shortened V by 6 bases and J by 4 bases, and 24 bases separated the two germline ends. Germline values: CDR1 KGHSH, CDR2 LQKENI. The CDR3, as DNA: TGTGCCAGCTCCCCCAGTCCGGACAGACTCAGTAGCTATGGCTACACCTTC. Translating gives CASSPSPDRLSSYGYTF.

The sample holds one count of this clone. The rearrangement links TRBV4-3 to TRBJ2-1; 9 nucleotides line up with TRBD2. Germline-derived CDR1 and CDR2 are LGHNA and YSLEER. The CDR3 is 19 amino acids. V lost 4 bases, J lost 0 bases, and 13 bases stayed unmatched. The CDR3 loop is CASSPRASGALSSYNEQFF. For the CDR3, the DNA is TGCGCCAGCAGCCCGAGGGCTAGCGGGGCTCTGAGCTCCTACAATGAGCAGTTCTTC.

The J gene is TRBJ1-2, the V gene TRBV9; 7 bases fit TRBD1. Germline lookup yields CDR1 SGDLS and CDR2 YYNGEE. This CDR3 spans 15 amino acids. The V gene end was trimmed by 1 base and the J gene end by 5 bases; junction bases not matched to a gene: 8. The CDR3 sequence: CASSVRQGSGYGYTF. DNA for the CDR3: TGTGCCAGCAGCGTACGACAGGGCTCTGGTTATGGCTACACCTTC.

The genes are TRBV5-1 and TRBJ1-3; D unclear. Trimming pared 1 base from V and 0 bases from J, leaving 5 bases between. The CDR3 is 14 residues long. CDR1 is SGHRS and CDR2 is YFSETQ in the germline V gene. The CDR3 DNA reads TGCGCCAGCAGCTTGCCCAGCTCTGGAAACACCATATATTTT. It codes for CASSLPSSGNTIYF.

As concerns this clone: At the DNA level, this CDR3 is encoded by other sequences in the same sample as well. The gene calls are TRBV4-1 and TRBJ1-4; 8 bases map to TRBD1. The CDR3 contains 17 residues. J gave up 8 bases and V 2 bases, and 13 bases lay outside the gene matches. The germline V gene has CDR1 MGHRA and CDR2 YSYEKL. This CDR3 reads CASSQPSFGRTGEKLFF. The CDR3 coding sequence is TGCGCCAGCAGCCAACCCTCGTTCGGCAGGACAGGGGAAAAACTGTTTTTT.

This clone was found once. V usage is TRBV29-1 and J usage is TRBJ2-7, with 7 positions matching TRBD1. V trimming: 7 bases; J trimming: 4 bases; junction bases outside the gene matches: 4. The length of the CDR3 is 11 residues. Germline V gives CDR1 SQVTM, CDR2 ANQGSEA. The CDR3 coding sequence is TGCAGCGCGGGACAGAATTACGAGCAGTACTTC. Protein: CSAGQNYEQYF.

J is TRBJ2-5 and V is TRBV27; 8 bases are a match to TRBD2. With V trimmed by 4 bases and J by 3 bases, 10 bases remained unmatched. This CDR3 spans 16 amino acids. In germline, CDR1 is MNHEY, CDR2 SMNVEV (reference sequence). The CDR3 here is CASSSWGSREEETQYF. The CDR3 nucleotides read TGTGCCAGCAGTTCTTGGGGGTCGCGGGAGGAAGAGACCCAGTACTTC.

This clone has only one observation. The gene calls are TRBV6-5 and TRBJ1-1, with a weak D call TRBD1 (5 bases). Germline loops: CDR1 MNHEY, CDR2 SVGAGI. V was clipped by 5 bases and J by 1 base, with 8 bases between them. This CDR3 is 13 amino acids long. CDR3 in DNA: TGTGCCAGCAGTCGACAGAGGAACACTGAAGCTTTCTTT. This gives the protein CASSRQRNTEAFF.

V and J are TRBV20-1 and TRBJ2-1; D uncertain. CDR1 is DFQATT, CDR2 SNEGSKA, per germline (reference sequence). This CDR3 has 11 amino acids. With 2 bases removed from V and 8 bases from J, the gap between germline ends came to 7 bases. The CDR3 DNA sequence: TGCAGTGCTAGACCGGGCTATGAGCAGTTCTTC. It specifies CSARPGYEQFF.